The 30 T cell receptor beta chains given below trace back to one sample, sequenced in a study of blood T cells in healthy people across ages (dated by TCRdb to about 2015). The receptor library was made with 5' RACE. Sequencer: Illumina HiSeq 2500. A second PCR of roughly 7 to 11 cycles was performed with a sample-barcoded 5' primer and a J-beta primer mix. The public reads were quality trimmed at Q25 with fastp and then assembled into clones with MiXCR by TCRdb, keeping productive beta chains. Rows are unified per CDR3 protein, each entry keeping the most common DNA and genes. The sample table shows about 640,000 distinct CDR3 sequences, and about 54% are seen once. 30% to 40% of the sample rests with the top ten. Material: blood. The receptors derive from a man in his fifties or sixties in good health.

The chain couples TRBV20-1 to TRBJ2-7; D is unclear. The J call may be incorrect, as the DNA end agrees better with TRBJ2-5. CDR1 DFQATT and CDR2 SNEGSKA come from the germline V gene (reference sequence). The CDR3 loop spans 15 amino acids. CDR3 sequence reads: CSAREIGNQGETQYF. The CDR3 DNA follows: TGCAGTGCTAGAGAGATAGGCAATCAAGGGGAGACCCAGTACTTC.

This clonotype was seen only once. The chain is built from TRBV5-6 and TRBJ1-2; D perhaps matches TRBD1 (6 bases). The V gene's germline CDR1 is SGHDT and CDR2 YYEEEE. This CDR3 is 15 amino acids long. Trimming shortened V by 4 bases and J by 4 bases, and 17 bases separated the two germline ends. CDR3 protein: CASSPDRRWVYGYTF. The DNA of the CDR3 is TGTGCCAGCAGCCCGGACAGACGGTGGGTCTATGGCTACACCTTC.

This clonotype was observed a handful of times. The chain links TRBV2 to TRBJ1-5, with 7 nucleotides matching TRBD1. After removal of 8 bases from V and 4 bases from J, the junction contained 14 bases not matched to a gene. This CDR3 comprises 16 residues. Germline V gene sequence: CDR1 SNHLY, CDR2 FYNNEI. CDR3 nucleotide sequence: TGTGCCAGCTCCGACTTGACAGGGATCGGGAATCAGCCCCAGCATTTT. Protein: CASSDLTGIGNQPQHF.

The CDR3 here is CASSLWLGNTGELFF. The DNA for the CDR3 is TGTGCCAGCAGTTTGTGGTTAGGGAACACCGGGGAGCTGTTTTTT. The chain recombines TRBV12-3 or TRBV12-4 with TRBJ2-2; D is unclear. The CDR3 covers 15 residues. V gave up 3 bases and J gave up 1 base, with 9 bases separating them.

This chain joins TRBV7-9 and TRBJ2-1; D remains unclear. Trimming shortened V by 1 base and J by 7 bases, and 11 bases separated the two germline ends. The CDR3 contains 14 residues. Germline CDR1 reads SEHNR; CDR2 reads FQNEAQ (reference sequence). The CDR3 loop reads CASSLDKGPNEQFF. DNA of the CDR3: TGTGCCAGCAGCTTAGATAAGGGTCCGAATGAGCAGTTCTTC.

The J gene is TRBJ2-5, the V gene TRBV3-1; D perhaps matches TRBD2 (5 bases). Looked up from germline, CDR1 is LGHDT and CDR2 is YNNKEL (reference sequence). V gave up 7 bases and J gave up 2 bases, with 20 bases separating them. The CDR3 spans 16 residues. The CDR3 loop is CASNSVGERLQETQYF. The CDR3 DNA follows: TGTGCCAGCAATTCCGTTGGGGAGCGGCTTCAAGAGACCCAGTACTTC.

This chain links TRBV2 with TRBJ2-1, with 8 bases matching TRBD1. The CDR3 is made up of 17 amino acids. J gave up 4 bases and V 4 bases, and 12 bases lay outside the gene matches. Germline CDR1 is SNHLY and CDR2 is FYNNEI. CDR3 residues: CASSVALRTGQYNEQFF. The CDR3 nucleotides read TGTGCCAGCAGTGTAGCGCTTAGGACAGGGCAATACAATGAGCAGTTCTTC.

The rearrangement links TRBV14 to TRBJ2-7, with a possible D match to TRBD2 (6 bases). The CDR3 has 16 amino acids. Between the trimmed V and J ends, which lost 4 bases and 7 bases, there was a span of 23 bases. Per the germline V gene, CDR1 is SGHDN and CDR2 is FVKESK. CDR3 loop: CASSPYGGTRYNEQYF. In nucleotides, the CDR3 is TGTGCCAGCAGCCCATATGGGGGGACGCGATACAATGAGCAGTACTTC. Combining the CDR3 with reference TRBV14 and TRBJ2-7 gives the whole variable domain EAGVTQFPSHSVIEKGQTVTLRCDPISGHDNLYWYRRVMGKEIKFLLHFVKESKQDESGMPNNRFLAERTGGTYSTLKVQPAELEDSGVYFCASSPYGGTRYNEQYFGPGTRLTVT.

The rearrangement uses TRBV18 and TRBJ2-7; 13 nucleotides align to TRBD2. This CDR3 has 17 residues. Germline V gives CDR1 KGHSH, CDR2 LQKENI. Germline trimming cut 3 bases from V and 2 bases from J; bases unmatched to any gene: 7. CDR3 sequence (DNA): TGTGCCAGCTCACCCGGGACTAGCGGGGCCTCGACCTACGAGCAGTACTTC. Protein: CASSPGTSGASTYEQYF. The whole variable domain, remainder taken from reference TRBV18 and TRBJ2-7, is NAGVMQNPRHLVRRRGQEARLRCSPMKGHSHVYWYRQLPEEGLKFMVYLQKENIIDESGMPKERFSAEFPKEGPSILRIQQVVRGDSAAYFCASSPGTSGASTYEQYFGPGTRLTVT.

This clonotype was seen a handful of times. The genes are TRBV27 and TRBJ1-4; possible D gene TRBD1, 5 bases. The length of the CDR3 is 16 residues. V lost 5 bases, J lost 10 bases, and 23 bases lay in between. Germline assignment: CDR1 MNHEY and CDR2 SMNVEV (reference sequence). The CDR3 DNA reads TGTGCCAGCAGTCTACTCGGTGGAGGGGCCTCAGGAAAACTGTTTTTT. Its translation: CASSLLGGGASGKLFF.

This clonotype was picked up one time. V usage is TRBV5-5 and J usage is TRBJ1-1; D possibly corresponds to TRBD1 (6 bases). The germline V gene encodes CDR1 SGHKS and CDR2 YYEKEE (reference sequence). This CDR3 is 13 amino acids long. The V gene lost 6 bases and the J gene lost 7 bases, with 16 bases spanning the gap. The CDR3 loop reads CASIPGGASEAFF. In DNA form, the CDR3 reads TGTGCCAGCATCCCCGGGGGGGCGAGTGAAGCTTTCTTT.

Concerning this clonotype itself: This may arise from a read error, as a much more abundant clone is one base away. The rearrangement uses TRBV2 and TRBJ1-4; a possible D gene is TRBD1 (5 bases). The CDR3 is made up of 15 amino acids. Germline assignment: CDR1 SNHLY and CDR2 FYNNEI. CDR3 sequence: CASSVMQAGREKPFF. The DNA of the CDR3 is TGTGCCAGCAGTGTTATGCAGGCGGGACGAGAAAAACCGTTTTTT.

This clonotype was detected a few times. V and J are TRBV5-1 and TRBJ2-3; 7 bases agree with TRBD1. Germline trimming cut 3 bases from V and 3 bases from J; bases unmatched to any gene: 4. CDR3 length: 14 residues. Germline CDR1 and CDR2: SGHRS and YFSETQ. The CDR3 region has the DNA TGCGCCAGCAGCTCCGGACAGGAAACAGATACGCAGTATTTT. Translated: CASSSGQETDTQYF.

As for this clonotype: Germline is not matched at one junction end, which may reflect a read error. The CDR3 DNA follows: TGTGCCAGCAGGCCTCCTTGGGGACAGGCCCGCTATGGTTACACCTTC. Translation gives CASRPPWGQARYGYTF. The chain employs TRBV28 and TRBJ1-2; 8 nucleotides agree with TRBD1. The CDR3 contains 16 residues. From germline, CDR1 is MDHEN and CDR2 SYDVKM.

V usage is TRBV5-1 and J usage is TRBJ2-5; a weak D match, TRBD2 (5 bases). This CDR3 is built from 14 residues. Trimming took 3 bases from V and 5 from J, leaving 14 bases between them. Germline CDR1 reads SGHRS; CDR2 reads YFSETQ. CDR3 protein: CASSYGRGLETQYF. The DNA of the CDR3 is TGCGCCAGCAGCTATGGTCGGGGATTGGAGACCCAGTACTTC.

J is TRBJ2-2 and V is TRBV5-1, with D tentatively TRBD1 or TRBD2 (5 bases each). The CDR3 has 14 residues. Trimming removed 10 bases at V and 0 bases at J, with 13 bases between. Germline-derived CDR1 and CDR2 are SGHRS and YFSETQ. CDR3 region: CAGGTGANTGELFF. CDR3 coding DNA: TGCGCCGGGGGAACAGGAGCGAACACCGGGGAGCTGTTTTTT.

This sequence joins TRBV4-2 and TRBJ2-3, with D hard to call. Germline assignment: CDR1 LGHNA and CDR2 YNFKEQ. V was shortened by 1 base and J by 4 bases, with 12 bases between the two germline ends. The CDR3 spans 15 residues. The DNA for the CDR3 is TGTGCCAGCAGCCAAGGAACAAAACGCCCAGATACGCAGTATTTT. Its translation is CASSQGTKRPDTQYF.

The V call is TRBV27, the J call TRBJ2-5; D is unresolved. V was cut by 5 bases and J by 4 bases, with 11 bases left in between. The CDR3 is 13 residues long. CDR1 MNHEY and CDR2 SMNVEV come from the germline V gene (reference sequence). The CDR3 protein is CASSDTNRETQYF. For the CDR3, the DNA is TGTGCCAGCAGTGATACAAACCGAGAGACCCAGTACTTC.

The CDR3 sequence: CASSKGLATYEQYF. The CDR3 bases are TGCGCCAGCAGCAAGGGACTAGCAACCTACGAGCAGTACTTC. The chain couples TRBV5-1 to TRBJ2-7; 9 bases agree with TRBD2. CDR1 is SGHRS, CDR2 YFSETQ, per germline. This CDR3 comprises 14 residues. The V and J ends lost 4 bases and 2 bases, in that order; junction bases with no gene match: 4.

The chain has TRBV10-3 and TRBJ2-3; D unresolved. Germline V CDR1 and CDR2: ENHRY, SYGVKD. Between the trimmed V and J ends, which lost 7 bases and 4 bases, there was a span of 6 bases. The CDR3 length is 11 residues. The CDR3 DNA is TGTGCCATCAAAGCTGCAGATACGCAGTATTTT. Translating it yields CAIKAADTQYF.

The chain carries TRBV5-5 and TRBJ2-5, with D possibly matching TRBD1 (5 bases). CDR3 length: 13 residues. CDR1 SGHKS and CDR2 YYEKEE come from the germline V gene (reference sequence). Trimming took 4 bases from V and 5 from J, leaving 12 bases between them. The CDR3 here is CASSVSGPETQYF. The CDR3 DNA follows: TGTGCCAGCAGCGTGTCAGGGCCGGAGACCCAGTACTTC.

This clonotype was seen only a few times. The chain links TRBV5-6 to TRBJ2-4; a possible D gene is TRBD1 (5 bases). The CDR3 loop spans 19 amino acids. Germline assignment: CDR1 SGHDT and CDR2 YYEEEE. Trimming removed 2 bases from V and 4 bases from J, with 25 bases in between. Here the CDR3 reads CASSFTLGPSIQVKNIQYF. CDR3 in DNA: TGTGCCAGCAGCTTTACCCTTGGGCCTTCAATACAGGTGAAAAACATTCAGTACTTC. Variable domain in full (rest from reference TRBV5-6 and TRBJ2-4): DAGVTQSPTHLIKTRGQQVTLRCSPKSGHDTVSWYQQALGQGPQFIFQYYEEEERQRGNFPDRFSGHQFPNYSSELNVNALLLGDSALYLCASSFTLGPSIQVKNIQYFGAGTRLSVL.

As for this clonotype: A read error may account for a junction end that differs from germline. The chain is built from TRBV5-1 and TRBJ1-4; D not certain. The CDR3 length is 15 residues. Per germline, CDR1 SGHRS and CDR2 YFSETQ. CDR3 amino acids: CAGSTGGTTNEKLFF. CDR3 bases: TGCGCCGGCAGCACCGGAGGAACAACTAATGAAAAACTGTTTTTT.

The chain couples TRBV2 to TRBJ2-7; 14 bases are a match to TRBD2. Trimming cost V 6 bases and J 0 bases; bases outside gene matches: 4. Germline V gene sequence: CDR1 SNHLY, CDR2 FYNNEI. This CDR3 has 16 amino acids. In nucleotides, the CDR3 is TGTGCCAGCAGAGGACTAGCGGGGGGCCGCTCCTACGAGCAGTACTTC. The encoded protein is CASRGLAGGRSYEQYF.

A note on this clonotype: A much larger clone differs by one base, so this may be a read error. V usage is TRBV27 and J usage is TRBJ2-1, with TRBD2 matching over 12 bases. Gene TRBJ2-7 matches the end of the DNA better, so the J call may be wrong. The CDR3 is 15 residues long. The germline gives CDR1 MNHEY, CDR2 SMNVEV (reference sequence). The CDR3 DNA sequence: TGTGCCAGCAGTCCCCTAGCGGGGGGGCGCAATGAGCAGTACTTC. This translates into CASSPLAGGRNEQYF.

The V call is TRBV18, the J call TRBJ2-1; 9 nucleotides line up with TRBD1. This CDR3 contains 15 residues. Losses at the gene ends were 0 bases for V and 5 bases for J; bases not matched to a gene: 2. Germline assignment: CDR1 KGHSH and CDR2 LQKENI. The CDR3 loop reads CASSPPTGGNNEQFF. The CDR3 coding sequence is TGTGCCAGCTCACCACCGACAGGGGGGAACAATGAGCAGTTCTTC. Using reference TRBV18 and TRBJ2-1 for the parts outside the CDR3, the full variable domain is NAGVMQNPRHLVRRRGQEARLRCSPMKGHSHVYWYRQLPEEGLKFMVYLQKENIIDESGMPKERFSAEFPKEGPSILRIQQVVRGDSAAYFCASSPPTGGNNEQFFGPGTRLTVL.

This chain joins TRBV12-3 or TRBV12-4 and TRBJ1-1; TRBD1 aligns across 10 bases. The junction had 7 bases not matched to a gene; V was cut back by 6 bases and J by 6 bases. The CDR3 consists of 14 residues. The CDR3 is CASRPGQGTSEAFF. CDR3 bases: TGTGCCAGCAGACCGGGACAGGGGACCTCTGAAGCTTTCTTT.

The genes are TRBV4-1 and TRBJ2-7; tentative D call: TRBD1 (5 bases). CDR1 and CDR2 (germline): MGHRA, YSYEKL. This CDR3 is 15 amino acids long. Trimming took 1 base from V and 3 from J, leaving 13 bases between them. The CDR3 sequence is CASSQAVQAIYEQYF. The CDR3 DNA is TGCGCCAGCAGCCAAGCGGTACAGGCCATCTACGAGCAGTACTTC.

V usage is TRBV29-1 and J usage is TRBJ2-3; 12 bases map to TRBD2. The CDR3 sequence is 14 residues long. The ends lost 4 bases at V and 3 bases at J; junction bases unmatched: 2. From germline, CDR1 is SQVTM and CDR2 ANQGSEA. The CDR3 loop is CSVGTSGMTDTQYF. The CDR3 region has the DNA TGCAGCGTTGGGACTAGCGGGATGACAGATACGCAGTATTTT.

The CDR3, as DNA: TGTGCCAGCAGGTGGGGCCCAAGATACACTGAAGCTTTCTTT. Translating it yields CASRWGPRYTEAFF. The genes are TRBV7-2 and TRBJ1-1; D may be TRBD1 (5 bases). The length of the CDR3 is 14 residues. Per germline, CDR1 SGHTA and CDR2 FQGNSA. Trimming took 6 bases from V and 3 from J, leaving 14 bases between them.